This is a list of T cell receptor beta chains from one sample in a study of shared clonotypes between healthy human individuals. The data were produced by immunoSEQ multiplex PCR, yet TCRdb's version contains in-frame clones alone and is incomplete. The profile shows fewer than 1 million clones, 90% to 98% of them singletons. Sequencing input: naive CD8+ T cells sorted from blood. All receptors come from a man aged 25 to 40 in good health. Both conserved end residues are trimmed from each CDR3. Fields, in order: V gene, CDR3 protein.

TRBV15 | ATSRDSSGSIYEQY
TRBV5-5 | ASRTTSGTSSYEQY
TRBV6-5 | ASSQWTANTEAF
TRBV29-1 | SVEWNASGISGEQY
TRBV2 | ASSEWVKETQY
TRBV9 | ASSVGGGRNYNEQF
TRBV28 | ASSYPPEGTQY
TRBV7-9 | ASSLVLGGNEQF
TRBV28 | ASSLSAFDSNQPQH
TRBV5-5 | ASSPHSSYYGYT
TRBV19 | ASNSHAGNTIY
TRBV4-1 | ASSRAFGPGTGGEQF
TRBV5-1 | ASSVGTSGNGRHEQF
TRBV14 | ASRGNTGELF
TRBV13 | ASSPGLAGVNTGELF
TRBV7-6 | ASSPTGVYGYT
TRBV6-5 | ASSTPRDGNEKLF
TRBV14 | ASSPQRALGEVEKLF
TRBV7-9 | ASSFQRYSYNEQF
TRBV25-1 | ASSEFGPRDEKLF
TRBV30 | AWSVGSGFVDTQY
TRBV28 | ASSGAANYGYT
TRBV7-9 | ASSSPTGTKEHTGELF
TRBV6-5 | ASSYTGSRNEQY
TRBV6-1 | ASSDWQGGNNEQF
TRBV6-5 | ASSPGTSGRNEQY
TRBV30 | AWSERSYEQY
TRBV14 | ASSQHRGTEAF
TRBV7-7 | ASSFTSGELF
TRBV9 | ASSGLRRDTDTQY
TRBV7-8 | ASSLGQPRREQY
TRBV11-2 | ASSLGGQEQLYGYT
TRBV7-9 | ALPAGADNEQF
TRBV6-4 | ASSDSGASSYNEQF
TRBV7-2 | ASSSSSSAYNEQF
TRBV5-5 | ASSLVGGSSYEQY
TRBV7-9 | ASSFALDTDTQY
TRBV7-2 | ASSLWENTEAF
TRBV7-2 | ASSLERLGNQPQH
TRBV4-3 | ASSQDPAGGNEQF
TRBV27 | ASSSPAPGMNTEAF
TRBV10-3 | AIDEDGTEAF
TRBV27 | ASSSLPDTTFPFEQY
TRBV7-2 | ASTRTSGSYEQY
TRBV5-4 | ASSSPPPDSNEKLF
TRBV6-5 | ASSSWDRGSHEAF
TRBV9 | ASSPTKGRGAYEQY
TRBV21-1 | ASSKKGTGGGETQY
TRBV29-1 | SVEHRAGRTDTQY
TRBV28 | ASSWPLGDGSYEQY
TRBV7-9 | ASSILTSGMLGKETQY
TRBV7-9 | ASGINGPQADEKLF
TRBV15 | ATSRGLSGTDVSYEQY
TRBV15 | ATSRVGTRLDEQF
TRBV6-5 | ASSPQSYTEAF
TRBV20-1 | SARDYYEQY
TRBV27 | ASTLYMPSNQPQH